This T cell receptor (beta chain) was observed in a study of blood T cell repertoires in COVID-19 (dated by TCRdb to the early 2020s). For the wider study: Collaborator samples came from the United States, Italy and Spain and covered acute and convalescent phases of COVID-19. A freely available public database, intended as a resource for researchers studying the immune response to SARS-CoV-2, is where the repertoires were released. Where available, HLA class I and class II types were obtained from metadata supplied by the sample provider rather than from assay-based typing. A de-identified subject ID, COVID-19 status, age in years and sex were almost always included in the sample metadata. The samples were drawn from the first 160 participants of the ongoing ImmuneRACE study and from over 950 subjects provided by 6 global collaborators. The dataset comprised deeply sampled blood TCRbeta repertoires from subjects exposed to, actively infected with, or recovered from COVID-19. The material from the prospective study consisted of cDNA or gDNA derived from T cells, B-cell-depleted T cells, or PBMCs.

Regarding this clone: The clone's antigen remains unknown. Base qualities are missing; no much larger clone stands one base away.

What the study reported, not specific to this receptor: How much clinical and demographic metadata was included differed by source and by participant, and the metadata was provided uncurated.

Participants in the prospective study were enrolled through a virtual design, were aged roughly 18 to 100 years, and lived in under 25 United States geographic areas. In the prospective study, cohorts were assigned on the basis of participant-reported clinical history obtained from a screening survey and a study questionnaire. Recovered participants in ImmuneRACE Cohort 3 were defined by two consecutive negative NP/OP PCR tests, clearance by a healthcare professional, or resolution of symptoms. In the prospective study, mobile phlebotomists collected whole blood, serum and a nasopharyngeal or oropharyngeal swab from each participant. Prospective study participants could optionally give additional blood draws and questionnaires over an approximately two-month period. Before DNA extraction, prospective study blood samples were shipped either frozen or at room temperature. TCRbeta CDR3 regions were amplified from genomic DNA by means of the immunoSEQ Assay, a bias-controlled multiplex PCR. The published analysis was carried out like this. Nucleated cell counts per sample were estimated from amplification of reference gene primers within the assay. To quantify the absolute abundance of each unique TCRbeta CDR3 rearrangement, sequence reads were collapsed and filtered. For each sample, productive Simpson clonality was calculated as the square root of Simpson's diversity index across productive rearrangements. Entries here come from immuneACCESS through TCRdb and include only in-frame sequences with V and J called. Some clones fail to appear in such tables; in the studies checked, an unresolved V gene covers under half of the shortfall, and the cause of the remainder is unknown. The DNA was the basis for D and trimming; V, J and clone size are from that table. The sample table contains about 480,000 clones; only one count was recorded for around 87% of them. About 2% of the sample comes from the top ten.

The sample taken for sequencing was PBMCs or T cells enriched from blood (not recorded which). The clonotype originates from a woman between 40 and 55 years old who had recovered from COVID-19.

The DNA sequence follows: TGTGCCAGCTCACCCAACGAATGGACAGTCTCTGGAAACACCATATATTTT. This codes for CASSPNEWTVSGNTIYF. The chain joins TRBV18 to TRBJ1-3, and TRBD1 may be the D gene, going by 6 matching bases. Cut back by 3 bases and 0 bases, the V and J ends lie 15 bases apart. As encoded in the germline V gene, CDR1 is KGHSH while CDR2 is LQKENI. Including the terminal cysteine and phenylalanine, the CDR3 comprises 17 residues. The only DNA kept is the CDR3, 51 bases in frame from the first base.